A single sample is the source of the 24 T cell receptor beta chains below, sequenced in a study of shared clonotypes between healthy human individuals. Profiled with immunoSEQ multiplex PCR; TCRdb holds only in-frame clones, not every one. The sample shows around 1.5 million clones, approximately 98% of them seen only once. Sequenced: naive CD4+ T cells sorted from blood. Regarding subset: CD45RA+ positively selected. The receptor set was obtained from a young man in good health.

CDR3 loop: CASSLAGRTTDTQYF. CDR3 sequence (DNA): TGTGCCAGCAGCTTGGCCGGCAGGACGACAGATACGCAGTATTTT. J is TRBJ2-3 and V is TRBV5-4; D remains ambiguous. Between the trimmed V and J ends, which lost 0 bases and 3 bases, there was a span of 11 bases. Germline V gene data show CDR1 as SGHNT and CDR2 as YYREEE (reference sequence). The CDR3 length is 15 residues.

The J gene is TRBJ2-1, the V gene TRBV9; perhaps TRBD1 as D (6 bases). V was trimmed by 1 base and J by 2 bases, leaving 13 bases between them. Germline V gives CDR1 SGDLS, CDR2 YYNGEE. The CDR3 is 16 amino acids. CDR3 in DNA: TGTGCCAGCAGCGTAAGTCAGGGGCTAACCTACAATGAGCAGTTCTTC. This sequence encodes CASSVSQGLTYNEQFF.

This sequence joins TRBV7-9 and TRBJ1-5; 8 bases line up with TRBD1. V trimming: 1 base; J trimming: 6 bases; junction bases outside the gene matches: 8. The CDR3 covers 16 residues. Germline loops: CDR1 SEHNR, CDR2 FQNEAQ (reference sequence). The CDR3 region is CASSLGTGGSVQPQHF. CDR3 DNA: TGTGCCAGCAGCTTAGGTACAGGGGGATCCGTTCAGCCCCAGCATTTT.

The chain recombines TRBV5-1 with TRBJ2-2, with TRBD1 identical over 7 bases. Per germline, CDR1 SGHRS and CDR2 YFSETQ. The trim removed 3 bases at V and 6 bases at J, leaving 5 bases unmatched. This CDR3 has 14 residues. The CDR3 sequence: CASSWGQPPGELFF. Written as DNA, the CDR3 is TGCGCCAGCAGCTGGGGACAGCCCCCCGGGGAGCTGTTTTTT.

This clone was detected only once. The chain joins TRBV19 to TRBJ2-3, with 8 positions matching TRBD2. The CDR3 extends over 18 amino acids. Germline values: CDR1 LNHDA, CDR2 SQIVND (reference sequence). V lost 3 bases and J lost 7; bases outside the gene matches: 18. The CDR3 protein is CASSMPFAGLDKVNTQYF. CDR3 nucleotide sequence: TGTGCCAGTAGTATGCCCTTTGCGGGACTAGATAAAGTGAATACGCAGTATTTT.

The chain has TRBV9 and TRBJ1-3; 7 bases match TRBD1. The CDR3 covers 17 residues. J was trimmed by 0 bases and V by 6 bases; bases with no gene match: 12. From germline, CDR1 is SGDLS and CDR2 YYNGEE. CDR3 loop: CASTDREGALSGNTIYF. For the CDR3, the DNA is TGTGCCAGCACCGACCGGGAGGGGGCTCTCTCTGGAAACACCATATATTTT.

The chain links TRBV5-6 to TRBJ2-7; D gene uncertain. The CDR3 is made up of 12 amino acids. Looked up from germline, CDR1 is SGHDT and CDR2 is YYEEEE. Trimming shortened V by 0 bases and J by 4 bases, and 5 bases separated the two germline ends. The CDR3 region is CASSLVPYEQYF. In DNA form, the CDR3 reads TGTGCCAGCAGCTTGGTACCGTACGAGCAGTACTTC.

The chain is built from TRBV5-1 and TRBJ2-1, with 7 nucleotides matching TRBD1. CDR3 length: 15 amino acids. V shed 6 bases and J 3 bases; nucleotides not matched to a gene: 9. Germline CDR1 is SGHRS and CDR2 is YFSETQ. CDR3 in DNA: TGCGCCAGCAATATTGGACAGGTACTCTACAATGAGCAGTTCTTC. It codes for CASNIGQVLYNEQFF.

This rearrangement joins TRBV6-5 to TRBJ1-2; 9 bases align to TRBD1. The V gene's germline CDR1 is MNHEY and CDR2 SVGAGI. CDR3 size: 11 residues. V lost 11 bases and J lost 7; bases outside the gene matches: 5. CDR3 nucleotides: TGTGCCGTCTACAGGGGGCCTGGCTACACCTTC. Translation: CAVYRGPGYTF.

The chain is built from TRBV18 and TRBJ2-5; D uncertain. In germline, CDR1 is KGHSH, CDR2 LQKENI. V lost 3 bases and J lost 4, with 9 bases in between. The CDR3 extends over 13 amino acids. For the CDR3, the DNA is TGTGCCAGCTCACCGGTTCGTTTAGAGACCCAGTACTTC. Translated: CASSPVRLETQYF.

As to this clone: A clone one base away is much larger, so this may be a read error. The same CDR3 can be traced to other DNA sequences in this sample. The rearrangement uses TRBV18 and TRBJ2-7; 9 nucleotides line up with TRBD1. The ends lost 3 bases at V and 3 bases at J; junction bases unmatched: 6. The V gene's germline CDR1 is KGHSH and CDR2 LQKENI. The CDR3 has 15 residues. The CDR3 DNA is TGTGCCAGCTCACCCTCGGGACAGGGCTTCTACGAGCAGTACTTC. Translation: CASSPSGQGFYEQYF.

The chain joins TRBV7-9 to TRBJ2-2; 7 nucleotides match TRBD2. Germline CDR1 SEHNR, CDR2 FQNEAQ (reference sequence). The CDR3 has 18 residues. Trimming took 2 bases from V and 6 from J; bases not matched to a gene: 15. The CDR3 is CASSLLGGPHGRAGELFF. DNA of the CDR3: TGTGCCAGCAGCTTATTAGGTGGCCCTCATGGGAGGGCCGGGGAGCTGTTTTTT.

The chain carries TRBV10-3 and TRBJ2-3; no reliable D call. In germline, CDR1 is ENHRY, CDR2 SYGVKD. There are 14 residues in the CDR3. V was pared by 7 bases and J by 0 bases, with 11 bases between. CDR3 nucleotide sequence: TGTGCCATCAATCCGGACCTCAGCACAGATACGCAGTATTTT. Protein product: CAINPDLSTDTQYF.

CDR3 DNA sequence: TGTGCCACCAGCAGGAGGGAGGTAGTTACCTACGAGCAGTACTTC. Translating gives CATSRREVVTYEQYF. The chain has TRBV15 and TRBJ2-7; TRBD2 is a possible D gene (6 bases). V lost 3 bases to trimming and J lost 2 bases, with 14 bases between them. The CDR3 has 15 amino acids. The germline CDR1 and CDR2 sequences are LNHNV and YYDKDF (reference sequence).

This clone was found once. This chain connects TRBV4-1 to TRBJ2-5; TRBD2 matches at 7 bases. The CDR3 covers 16 residues. Germline lookup yields CDR1 MGHRA and CDR2 YSYEKL. The junction had 9 bases not matched to a gene; V was cut back by 0 bases and J by 5 bases. The CDR3 here is CASSQDQAGVGETQYF. The CDR3 DNA reads as TGCGCCAGCAGCCAAGATCAGGCGGGAGTTGGTGAGACCCAGTACTTC.

V gene TRBV25-1 combines with J gene TRBJ2-3, with TRBD2 matching 10 bases. The ends lost 6 bases at V and 4 bases at J; junction bases unmatched: 7. Germline CDR1 reads MGHDK; CDR2 reads SYGVNS. The length of the CDR3 is 15 residues. CDR3 in DNA: TGTGCCAGCAGCAACCTAGCGGGAGCATCAGATACGCAGTATTTT. Translating it yields CASSNLAGASDTQYF.

Note on this clone: This CDR3 is also generated by other DNA sequences in the sample. This rearrangement joins TRBV5-1 to TRBJ1-2; D is ambiguous. This CDR3 contains 13 residues. Trimming left V 2 bases short and J 4 bases short, with 9 bases between. Germline V gene sequence: CDR1 SGHRS, CDR2 YFSETQ. The chain's CDR3 is CASSFEVFYGYTF. DNA for the CDR3: TGCGCCAGCAGCTTCGAGGTCTTCTATGGCTACACCTTC. The full variable domain, in which reference TRBV5-1 and TRBJ1-2 provide the parts outside the CDR3, is KAGVTQTPRYLIKTRGQQVTLSCSPISGHRSVSWYQQTPGQGLQFLFEYFSETQRNKGNFPGRFSGRQFSNSRSEMNVSTLELGDSALYLCASSFEVFYGYTFGSGTRLTVV.

This sequence joins TRBV14 and TRBJ2-1, with 7 bases fitting TRBD2. This CDR3 region has 15 residues. Looked up from germline, CDR1 is SGHDN and CDR2 is FVKESK. J was trimmed by 6 bases and V by 6 bases; bases with no gene match: 11. The CDR3 DNA reads as TGTGCCAGCAGGTTTGGGGCAAGCGGGGTCAATGAGCAGTTCTTC. This gives the protein CASRFGASGVNEQFF.

The chain recombines TRBV28 with TRBJ1-2; D possibly corresponds to TRBD1 (6 bases). CDR1 is MDHEN, CDR2 SYDVKM, per germline. This CDR3 is 15 amino acids long. The ends were cut back, 8 bases at V and 2 bases at J, with 18 bases in the middle. CDR3 in DNA: TGTGCCAGCCAGTTTACCGGGGGCGCGAACTATGGCTACACCTTC. Its protein is CASQFTGGANYGYTF.

The chain carries TRBV9 and TRBJ2-7; D not certain. Germline values: CDR1 SGDLS, CDR2 YYNGEE. This CDR3 has 16 residues. Trimming took 2 bases from V and 1 from J, leaving 16 bases between them. Here the CDR3 DNA reads TGTGCCAGCAGCGTCAGATGTAAGGAAGAGTCCTACGAGCAGTACTTC. Its protein product is CASSVRCKEESYEQYF.

The CDR3 spells CASSLFRKREDYEQYF. For the CDR3, the DNA is TGTGCCAGCAGCTTGTTCCGAAAACGGGAGGACTACGAGCAGTACTTC. The V and J genes are TRBV7-9 and TRBJ2-7; 7 positions agree with TRBD2. The V segment lost 3 bases and the J segment 3 bases; nucleotides outside the gene matches: 11. Germline CDR1 is SEHNR and CDR2 is FQNEAQ (reference sequence). This CDR3 is 16 amino acids long.

J is TRBJ1-2 and V is TRBV27; D call uncertain. CDR1 and CDR2 from the germline V gene are MNHEY and SMNVEV (reference sequence). Trimming removed 6 bases at V and 8 bases at J, with 25 bases between. There are 16 residues in the CDR3. The CDR3 coding sequence is TGTGCCAGCAGAGGGCACGCGCTATTTAAGGCGCGGGGCTACACCTTC. Protein: CASRGHALFKARGYTF.

The chain has TRBV9 and TRBJ2-1; 9 bases align to TRBD2. Germline values: CDR1 SGDLS, CDR2 YYNGEE. CDR3 length: 16 residues. Germline trimming cut 4 bases from V and 8 bases from J; bases unmatched to any gene: 13. CDR3 in amino acids: CASSPRAREGLDEQFF. For the CDR3, the DNA is TGTGCCAGCAGCCCTAGGGCGCGGGAGGGTCTGGATGAGCAGTTCTTC.

The chain couples TRBV29-1 to TRBJ1-1; D may be TRBD1 (5 bases). The CDR3 contains 13 residues. Trimming stripped 0 bases from V and 5 bases from J, with 10 bases between. Germline CDR1 and CDR2: SQVTM and ANQGSEA. For the CDR3, the DNA is TGCAGCGTTGAAGATCTAGGGGTTACTGAAGCTTTCTTT. Its translation: CSVEDLGVTEAFF.